This is a list of T cell receptor beta chains from one sample in a study of T-cell memory formation after mild COVID-19. TCRdb analysed the 5' RACE reads with MiXCR anew, one entry per CDR3 protein. The sample holds 300,000 to 350,000 distinct CDR3 sequences, roughly an eighth seen once. The sample consisted of PBMCs or a T cell subset sorted from them (not recorded which). The origin of the receptors is a man aged 18 to 30 who had mild COVID-19 (a few samples of this study predate the infection). Cell type and time point are not known. CDR3s include the opening cysteine and the closing phenylalanine or tryptophan. Each record gives: V gene, CDR3 protein.

>TRBV5-6
CASSWSNSPLHF
>TRBV6-6
CASSPLTAETQYF
>TRBV6-5
CASSYSGIYNQPQHF
>TRBV20-1
CSARLRGFGETQYF
>TRBV20-1
CSASGPNSYEQYF
>TRBV7-2
CASSLAGQGRSNYGYTF
>TRBV6-4
CASSDSGDNGELFF
>TRBV7-2
CASRDITPGGYTF
>TRBV3-1
CASSNRQGLNYGYTF
>TRBV6-5
CASRQPTARGDYNEQFF
>TRBV6-5
CASSSSRGRNTEAFF
>TRBV7-9
CALAGGAGEETQYF
>TRBV3-1
CASKRTSGGAKETQYF
>TRBV12-3/TRBV12-4
CASSLPPGRGAFF
>TRBV6-6
CASSYSIEGNNEQFF
>TRBV5-1
CASSLAGSDRGAIGELFF
>TRBV29-1
CSVPGRGDPYEQYF
>TRBV18
CASSRQTGPGYTF
>TRBV28
CASSLIMAGELFF
>TRBV5-1
CASSGGDSQETQYF
>TRBV20-1
CSARGPSPTDTQYF
>TRBV6-2/TRBV6-3
CASSWNGQAFNEQYF
>TRBV7-2
CASSLGPEWGAFF
>TRBV18
CASSPDQKWTQYF
>TRBV7-9
CASWRTGMEGEQYF
>TRBV7-2
CASSSRTNSPLHF
>TRBV9
CASRSGEVNTGELFF
>TRBV3-1
CASSLGENTGELFF
>TRBV11-2
CASSLGTGTVETQYF
>TRBV29-1
CSVLEATEAFF
>TRBV15
CATTIRGRGAPRGSRYNEQFF
>TRBV11-2
CASSLGPGTSTYNEQFF
>TRBV29-1
CSVRFPGTDTQYF
>TRBV20-1
CSARAWGGPGDTQYF
>TRBV7-2
CASSLDYTEAFF
>TRBV12-3/TRBV12-4
CASSSYDGGLEAFF
>TRBV28
CASRLQGQKAFF
>TRBV30
CAWSVQGSGKLLF
>TRBV20-1
CSARGILRALGTEAFF
>TRBV11-1
CASSLRDTYSGNTIYF
>TRBV6-6
CASSRVSYNSPLHF
>TRBV5-1
CASSSIDTGELFF